One and the same sample provided the 24 T cell receptor beta chains below, sequenced in a study of T cell clonality in common variable immunodeficiency. Study-level points and caveats: Common variable immunodeficiency TCR beta sequences reportedly had fewer deletions and N-nucleotide insertions.

Assay: immunoSEQ multiplex PCR; the TCRdb copy retains only in-frame clones and omits some. Recorded here are around 42,000 clones, none singletons. Their cognate antigens are unknown. Input material: peripheral blood mononuclear cells. The receptor source for this set is a human donor with common variable immunodeficiency.

This clone showed up just a few times. With the read ending 3 residues before the CDR3 end, the germline J gene is used to fill in that end. The chain uses TRBV7-8 and TRBJ2-5; 7 bases are a match to TRBD2. This CDR3 is built from 15 residues. The V gene's germline CDR1 is SGHVS and CDR2 FQNEAQ. J was trimmed by 5 bases and V by 3 bases; bases with no gene match: 9. The sequenced part of the CDR3 DNA is TGTGCCAGCAGCTTTCTCCTAGCGGCGGGGGAGACC. Encoded protein: CASSFLLAAGET. The complete CDR3 protein is CASSFLLAAGETQYF.

This clone came up a few times. The CDR3 end is not reached by the read, which stops 3 residues before it; the germline J gene fills it in. The V and J genes are TRBV7-2 and TRBJ1-3; no clear D. Germline V gene data show CDR1 as SGHTA and CDR2 as FQGNSA. This CDR3 comprises 12 residues. The V end lost 1 base, the J end lost 7 bases, and 5 bases lay between the germline ends. Incomplete CDR3 DNA: TGTGCCAGCAGCTTAGAGGGTAACACC. As protein: CASSLEGNT. The CDR3 as a whole reads CASSLEGNTIYF.

CDR3 in amino acids: CASSLDGSSGKTQYF. The part of the CDR3 DNA that was read is TGTGCCAGCAGCTTAGATGGTTCTAGCGGCAAGACC. The chain joins TRBV11-3 to TRBJ2-5, with TRBD2 matching 7 bases. The read comes to an end 3 residues before the CDR3 does, leaving the germline J gene to fill in the end. The trim removed 0 bases at V and 6 bases at J, leaving 7 bases unmatched. Germline CDR1 and CDR2: SGHNT and YENEEA. There are 15 residues in the CDR3.

This clone was detected ten times or more. The read gets to within 3 residues of the CDR3 end, and the germline J gene fills in the rest. The chain carries TRBV19 and TRBJ2-7; TRBD2 is a possible D gene (5 bases). The V and J ends lost 0 bases and 6 bases respectively, with 6 bases between them. The CDR3 has 12 amino acids. The germline V gene has CDR1 LNHDA and CDR2 SQIVND (reference sequence). CDR3 DNA (partial): TGTGCCAGTAGTATAGATCGGGGCGAG. Protein: CASSIDRGE. The CDR3 in its entirety is CASSIDRGEQYF.

This clone has at least ten counts. Read sequence stops 3 residues before the CDR3 end, and the germline J gene provides the missing end. The chain carries TRBV29-1 and TRBJ2-5; 10 bases fit TRBD1. J lost 6 bases, V lost 6 bases, and 10 bases had no gene match. Germline assignment: CDR1 SQVTM and CDR2 ANQGSEA. The CDR3 contains 14 residues. CDR3 sequence: CSVPSGTGVQTQYF. The CDR3 DNA, read in part, is TGCAGCGTACCGTCCGGGACAGGGGTTCAGACC. The variable domain in full, completed from reference TRBV29-1 and TRBJ2-5, reads SAVISQKPSRDICQRGTSLTIQCQVDSQVTMMFWYRQQPGQSLTLIATANQGSEATYESGFVIDKFPISRPNLTFSTLTVSNMSPEDSSIYLCSVPSGTGVQTQYFGPGTRLLVL.

This clone was observed many times. The sequenced CDR3 bases are TGTGCCAGTAGTATATTGGACAGCGGTTCGGACGAG. Amino acids: CASSILDSGSDE. Given in full, the CDR3 is CASSILDSGSDEQYF. The chain employs TRBV19 and TRBJ2-7, with a tentative D call TRBD1 (6 bases). The read finishes 3 residues shy of the CDR3 end, and the germline J gene is used to complete it. This CDR3 has 15 residues. V was trimmed by 2 bases and J by 5 bases, leaving 16 bases between them. Germline values: CDR1 LNHDA, CDR2 SQIVND (reference sequence).

Ten or more counts support this clone. The read terminates 3 residues ahead of where the CDR3 ends, so the germline J gene completes it. The chain is built from TRBV6-1 and TRBJ2-6; D is unclear. This CDR3 region has 13 residues. The V gene lost 4 bases and the J gene lost 6 bases, with 7 bases spanning the gap. CDR1 and CDR2 from the germline V gene are MNHNS and SASEGT. CDR3 sequence: CASSGYTANVLTF. The part of the CDR3 DNA that was read is TGTGCCAGCAGTGGGTACACGGCCAACGTC.

This clone was seen more than once but under ten times. The read is 3 residues too short to cover the CDR3 end, so that end is filled in from the germline J gene. The chain is built from TRBV19 and TRBJ2-7; TRBD1 matches 7 bases. Germline CDR1 is LNHDA and CDR2 is SQIVND (reference sequence). The CDR3 has 12 residues. Losses at the gene ends were 10 bases for V and 6 bases for J; bases not matched to a gene: 9. CDR3 DNA (partial): TGTGCCACCGCCGGGACAGCGTTCGAG. This translates into CATAGTAFE. The whole CDR3 protein reads CATAGTAFEQYF.

As concerns this clone: With the read ending 3 residues before the CDR3 end, the germline J gene is used to fill in that end. The rearrangement links TRBV18 to TRBJ2-2, with TRBD2 matching 11 bases. V was clipped by 1 base and J by 1 base; unmatched bases: 8. CDR3 length: 19 amino acids. Germline V CDR1 and CDR2: KGHSH, LQKENI. The CDR3 reads CASSPQSLAGAMNTGELFF. The CDR3 bases that were read are TGTGCCAGCTCACCACAGTCACTAGCGGGGGCCATGAACACCGGGGAG.

With respect to this clone: The junction departs from the called germline gene at one end, perhaps through a read error. The read is 3 residues too short to cover the CDR3 end, so that end is filled in from the germline J gene. The V call is TRBV7-7, the J call TRBJ2-7, with D perhaps matching TRBD2 (5 bases). This CDR3 has 13 residues. Germline assignment: CDR1 SSHAT and CDR2 FNYEAQ (reference sequence). The sequenced CDR3 bases are TGTGCTAGCAGCTCGGACTGGGGTAACGAG. Its translation: CASSSDWGNE. The full CDR3 is CASSSDWGNEQYF.

This clone showed up many times. The CDR3 end falls 3 residues outside the read, so it is completed with the germline J gene. The rearrangement links TRBV6-2 or TRBV6-3 to TRBJ1-1; perhaps TRBD1 as D (5 bases). There are 14 residues in the CDR3. Germline-derived CDR1 and CDR2 are MNHEY and SVGEGT. Trimming left V 5 bases short and J 1 base short, with 11 bases between. The DNA read from the CDR3 is TGTGCCAGCAGTCAGGACAACAGGAACACTGAA. This translates into CASSQDNRNTE. The entire CDR3 is CASSQDNRNTEAFF.

This clone has a count of ten or more. The read gets to within 3 residues of the CDR3 end, and the germline J gene fills in the rest. V gene TRBV6-1 combines with J gene TRBJ1-5; maybe TRBD1 (5 bases). The CDR3 length is 16 residues. The V and J ends lost 0 bases and 0 bases respectively, with 9 bases between them. The germline V gene encodes CDR1 MNHNS and CDR2 SASEGT. Partial CDR3 DNA: TGTGCCAGCAGTGAAGCGAGGACACCTAGCAATCAGCCC. This sequence encodes CASSEARTPSNQP. The complete CDR3 reads CASSEARTPSNQPQHF.

This clone was recorded a few times. CDR3 DNA (partial): TGTGCCAGCAGCCGCACAGGGGGCGCAGAGACC. Translation gives CASSRTGGAET. The complete CDR3 sequence is CASSRTGGAETQYF. The chain joins TRBV7-9 to TRBJ2-5, with 9 bases identical to TRBD1. The read halts 3 residues ahead of the CDR3 end, with the missing end drawn from the germline J gene. Trimming removed 5 bases from V and 4 bases from J; junction bases left unmatched: 5. The germline V gene has CDR1 SEHNR and CDR2 FQNEAQ (reference sequence). The CDR3 loop spans 14 amino acids.

This clone was detected ten times or more. The sequence runs out 3 residues before the end of the CDR3; the remainder is reconstructed from the germline J gene. The chain couples TRBV5-1 to TRBJ2-3; 10 bases fit TRBD2. Germline CDR1 and CDR2: SGHRS and YFSETQ. The CDR3 is 14 amino acids. Trimming took 4 bases from V and 5 from J; bases not matched to a gene: 4. CDR3 DNA (partial): TGCGCCAGCAGCCCCCTAGCGGGGGTAGATACG. Residues: CASSPLAGVDT. The entire CDR3 sequence reads CASSPLAGVDTQYF. The full variable domain, with the rest looked up from reference TRBV5-1 and TRBJ2-3, is KAGVTQTPRYLIKTRGQQVTLSCSPISGHRSVSWYQQTPGQGLQFLFEYFSETQRNKGNFPGRFSGRQFSNSRSEMNVSTLELGDSALYLCASSPLAGVDTQYFGPGTRLTVL.

The CDR3 region is CASSFLGHIYEQYF. CDR3 bases read: TGTGCCAGCAGCTTCCTGGGACACATCTACGAG. The genes are TRBV5-6 and TRBJ2-7; a weak D match, TRBD1 (6 bases). The observed sequence ends 3 residues before the CDR3 terminus, with the missing tail filled in from the germline J gene. Germline V gives CDR1 SGHDT, CDR2 YYEEEE. The CDR3 totals 14 residues. The V end lost 2 bases, the J end lost 3 bases, and 12 bases lay between the germline ends.

This clone was observed a handful of times. Read coverage stops 3 residues before the CDR3 terminus; the germline J gene supplies the remainder. The chain carries TRBV6-2 or TRBV6-3 and TRBJ1-2; no reliable D call. Between the trimmed V and J ends, which lost 10 bases and 4 bases, there was a span of 16 bases. CDR3 length: 13 amino acids. The germline CDR1 and CDR2 sequences are MNHEY and SVGEGT. The chain's CDR3 is CATMGRDFYGYTF. The DNA read from the CDR3 is TGTGCCACAATGGGCAGAGATTTCTATGGC.

This clone was picked up a small number of times. The read is 3 residues too short to cover the CDR3 end, so that end is filled in from the germline J gene. The chain links TRBV7-2 to TRBJ1-2; D is perhaps TRBD1 (6 bases). The V end lost 5 bases, the J end lost 3 bases, and 13 bases lay between the germline ends. CDR1 and CDR2 from the germline V gene are SGHTA and FQGNSA. The CDR3 loop spans 14 amino acids. Partial CDR3 DNA: TGTGCCAGCAGCACCCTCTCAGGGGACTATGGC. This sequence encodes CASSTLSGDYG. The whole CDR3 sequence reads CASSTLSGDYGYTF.

This clone was picked up a small number of times. Read sequence stops 3 residues before the CDR3 end, and the germline J gene provides the missing end. This rearrangement joins TRBV19 to TRBJ2-1, with TRBD2 identical over 11 bases. Germline loops: CDR1 LNHDA, CDR2 SQIVND (reference sequence). The CDR3 extends over 19 amino acids. After removal of 7 bases from V and 5 bases from J, the junction contained 19 bases not matched to a gene. The CDR3 region is CASTSGTSGSRGMNNEQFF. The CDR3 DNA, read in part, is TGTGCCAGTACCTCCGGGACTAGCGGATCCCGGGGAATGAACAATGAG.

Only a few counts were recorded for this clone. Read coverage stops 3 residues before the CDR3 terminus; the germline J gene supplies the remainder. This chain links TRBV7-7 with TRBJ2-1, with D possibly TRBD2 on 5 matching bases. Germline CDR1 and CDR2: SSHAT and FNYEAQ (reference sequence). Trimming cost V 3 bases and J 8 bases, with 17 bases left between them. This CDR3 comprises 15 residues. The sequenced CDR3 bases are TGTGCCAGCAGCTTCGGGTCTAGCCGGCTCGATGAG. Translation gives CASSFGSSRLDE. The whole CDR3 region reads CASSFGSSRLDEQFF.

This clone was seen at least ten times. The read halts 3 residues ahead of the CDR3 end, with the missing end drawn from the germline J gene. The chain recombines TRBV2 with TRBJ2-5, with D perhaps matching TRBD2 (7 bases). Germline lookup yields CDR1 SNHLY and CDR2 FYNNEI. V lost 2 bases and J 7 bases, leaving 17 bases between the germline ends. CDR3 length: 15 residues. The covered CDR3 bases are TGTGCCAGCAGTGAAAGGGAGACCGCGGGGGCGACC. It is translated as CASSERETAGAT. The full CDR3 sequence reads CASSERETAGATQYF.

This clone was found many times. The CDR3 end lies 3 residues beyond the end of the read and is filled in from the germline J gene. V usage is TRBV5-1 and J usage is TRBJ1-2; D gene ambiguous. Germline V gene data show CDR1 as SGHRS and CDR2 as YFSETQ. The CDR3 length is 13 residues. Deletions cut 0 bases from V and 0 bases from J, with 3 bases between. Incomplete CDR3 DNA: TGCGCCAGCAGCTTGGCAGCTAACTATGGC. Residues: CASSLAANYG. The whole CDR3 protein reads CASSLAANYGYTF.

In this sample, this clone turned up a few times. The read comes to an end 3 residues before the CDR3 does, leaving the germline J gene to fill in the end. The V and J genes are TRBV11-2 and TRBJ2-3, with D possibly matching TRBD2 (5 bases). Trimming pared 4 bases from V and 5 bases from J, leaving 13 bases between. CDR1 and CDR2 (germline): SGHAT, FQNNGV. The CDR3 contains 14 residues. CDR3 DNA (partial): TGTGCCAGCAGCTCAAGATCGGCGGGAGATACG. Translation: CASSSRSAGDT. The full CDR3 protein reads CASSSRSAGDTQYF.

There are many counts of this clone. Incomplete CDR3 DNA: TGCAGTGCTTACCGACAGGTCGGCTCCTACGAG. It yields the protein CSAYRQVGSYE. From start to end, the CDR3 is CSAYRQVGSYEQYF. This chain joins TRBV20-1 and TRBJ2-7, with TRBD1 as a possible D gene (6 bases). With the read ending 3 residues before the CDR3 end, the germline J gene is used to fill in that end. The CDR3 has 14 residues. The ends were cut back, 5 bases at V and 0 bases at J, with 14 bases in the middle. Germline CDR1 and CDR2: DFQATT and SNEGSKA (reference sequence).

To note about this clone: The DNA ends 3 residues before the CDR3 does, and the rest of the CDR3 is filled in from the germline J gene. V and J are TRBV5-1 and TRBJ2-7, with D unclear. CDR1 is SGHRS, CDR2 YFSETQ, per germline. The CDR3 is 14 residues long. V lost 2 bases and J 1 base, leaving 10 bases between the germline ends. CDR3 loop: CASSLSGYSYEQYF. The part of the CDR3 DNA that was read is TGCGCCAGCAGCTTATCCGGGTATTCCTACGAG.